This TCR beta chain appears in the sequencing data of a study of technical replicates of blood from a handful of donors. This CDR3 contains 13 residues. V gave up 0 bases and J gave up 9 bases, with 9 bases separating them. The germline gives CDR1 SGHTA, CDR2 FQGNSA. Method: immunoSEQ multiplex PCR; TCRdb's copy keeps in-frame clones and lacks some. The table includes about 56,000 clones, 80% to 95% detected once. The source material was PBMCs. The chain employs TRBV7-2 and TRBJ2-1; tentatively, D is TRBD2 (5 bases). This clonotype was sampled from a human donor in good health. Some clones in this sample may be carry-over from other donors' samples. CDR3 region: CASSLALASEQFF. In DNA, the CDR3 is TGTGCCAGCAGCTTAGCGCTAGCCAGTGAGCAGTTCTTC.